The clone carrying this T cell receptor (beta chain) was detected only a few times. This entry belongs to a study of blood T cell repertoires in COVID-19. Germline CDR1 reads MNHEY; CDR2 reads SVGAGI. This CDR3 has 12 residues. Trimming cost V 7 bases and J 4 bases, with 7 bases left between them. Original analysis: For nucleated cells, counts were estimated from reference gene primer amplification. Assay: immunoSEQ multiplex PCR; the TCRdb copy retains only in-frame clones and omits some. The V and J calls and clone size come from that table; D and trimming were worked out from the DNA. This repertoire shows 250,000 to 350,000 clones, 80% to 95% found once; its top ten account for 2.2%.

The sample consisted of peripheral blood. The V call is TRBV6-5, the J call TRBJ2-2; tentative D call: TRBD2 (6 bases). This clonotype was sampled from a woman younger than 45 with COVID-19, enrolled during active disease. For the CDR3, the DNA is TGTGCCAGCATGCGGGGCACCGGGGAGCTGTTTTTT. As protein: CASMRGTGELFF.